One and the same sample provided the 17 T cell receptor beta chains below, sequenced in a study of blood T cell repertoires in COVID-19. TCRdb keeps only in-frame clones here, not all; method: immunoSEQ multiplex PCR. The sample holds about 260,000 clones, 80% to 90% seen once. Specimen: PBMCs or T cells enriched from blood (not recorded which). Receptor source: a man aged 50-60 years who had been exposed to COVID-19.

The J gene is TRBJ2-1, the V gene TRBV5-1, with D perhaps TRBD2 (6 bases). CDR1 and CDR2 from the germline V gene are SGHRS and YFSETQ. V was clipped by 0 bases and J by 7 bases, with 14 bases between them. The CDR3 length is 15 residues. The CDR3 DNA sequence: TGCGCCAGCAGCTTGGCACCGGGAGTTATGAATGAGCAGTTCTTC. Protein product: CASSLAPGVMNEQFF.

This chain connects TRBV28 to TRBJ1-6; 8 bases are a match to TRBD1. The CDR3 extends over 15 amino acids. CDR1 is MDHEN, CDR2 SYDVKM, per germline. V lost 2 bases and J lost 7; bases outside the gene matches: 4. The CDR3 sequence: CASSLVDRVNSPLHF. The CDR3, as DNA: TGTGCCAGCAGTTTAGTGGACAGGGTAAATTCACCCCTCCACTTT.

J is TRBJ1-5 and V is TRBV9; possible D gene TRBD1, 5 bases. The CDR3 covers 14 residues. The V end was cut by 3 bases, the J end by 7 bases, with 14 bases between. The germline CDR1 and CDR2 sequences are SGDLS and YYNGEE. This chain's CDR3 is CASSGDRSYQPQHF. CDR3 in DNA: TGTGCCAGCAGCGGAGACAGATCTTACCAGCCCCAGCATTTT.

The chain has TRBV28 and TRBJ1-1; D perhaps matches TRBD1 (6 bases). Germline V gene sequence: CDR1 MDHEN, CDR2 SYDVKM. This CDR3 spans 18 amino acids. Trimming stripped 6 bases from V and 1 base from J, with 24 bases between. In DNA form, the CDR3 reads TGTGCCAGCAGAGGGGGGGGCAGGTTGGTGCTGAGGAACACTGAAGCTTTCTTT. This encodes CASRGGGRLVLRNTEAFF. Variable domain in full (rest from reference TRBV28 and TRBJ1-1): DVKVTQSSRYLVKRTGEKVFLECVQDMDHENMFWYRQDPGLGLRLIYFSYDVKMKEKGDIPEGYSVSREKKERFSLILESASTNQTSMYLCASRGGGRLVLRNTEAFFGQGTRLTVV.

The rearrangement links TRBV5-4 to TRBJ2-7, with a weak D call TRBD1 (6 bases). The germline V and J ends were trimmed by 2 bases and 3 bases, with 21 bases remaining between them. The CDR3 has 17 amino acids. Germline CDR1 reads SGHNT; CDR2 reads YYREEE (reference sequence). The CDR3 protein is CASSFSPDRSLNYEQYF. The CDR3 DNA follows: TGTGCCAGCAGCTTTTCCCCCGACAGGTCCCTAAACTACGAGCAGTACTTC.

The CDR3 nucleotides read TGTGCCAGCAGCCCCCGGGACAGGGTTTCCGAGCAGTACGTC. Protein: CASSPRDRVSEQYV. V is TRBV5-4 and J is TRBJ2-7, with 9 bases aligning to TRBD1. The J segment lost 6 bases and the V segment lost 4 bases, leaving 8 bases of the junction unmatched. Looked up from germline, CDR1 is SGHNT and CDR2 is YYREEE (reference sequence). The CDR3 covers 14 residues.

The CDR3 loop reads CASSPRAYNSPLHF. The DNA for the CDR3 is TGTGCCAGCAGCCCCAGGGCCTATAATTCACCCCTCCACTTT. V gene TRBV3-1 (or the pseudogene TRBV3-2) combines with J gene TRBJ1-6; D possibly corresponds to TRBD1 (5 bases). V lost 4 bases and J lost 2, with 6 bases in between. The CDR3 contains 14 residues. Per germline, CDR1 LGHDT and CDR2 YNNKEL (reference sequence).

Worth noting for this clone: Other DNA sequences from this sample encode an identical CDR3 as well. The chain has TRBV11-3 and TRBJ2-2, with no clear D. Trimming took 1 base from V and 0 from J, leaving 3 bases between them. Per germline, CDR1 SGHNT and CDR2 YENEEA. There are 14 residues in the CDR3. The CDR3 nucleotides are TGTGCCAGCAGCTTAGGGCCGAACACCGGGGAGCTGTTTTTT. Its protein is CASSLGPNTGELFF.

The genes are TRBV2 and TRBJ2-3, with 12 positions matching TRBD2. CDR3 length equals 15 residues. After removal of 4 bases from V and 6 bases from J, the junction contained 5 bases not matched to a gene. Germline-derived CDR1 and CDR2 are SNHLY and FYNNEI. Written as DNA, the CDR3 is TGTGCCAGCAGTGTCCTAGCGGGGGGGCCGGATACGCAGTATTTT. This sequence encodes CASSVLAGGPDTQYF.

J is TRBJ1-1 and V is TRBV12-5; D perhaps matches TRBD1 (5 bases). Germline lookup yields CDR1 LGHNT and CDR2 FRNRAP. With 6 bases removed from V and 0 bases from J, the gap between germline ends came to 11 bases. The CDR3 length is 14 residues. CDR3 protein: CASGRTRMNTEAFF. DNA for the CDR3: TGTGCTAGTGGAAGGACAAGAATGAACACTGAAGCTTTCTTT.

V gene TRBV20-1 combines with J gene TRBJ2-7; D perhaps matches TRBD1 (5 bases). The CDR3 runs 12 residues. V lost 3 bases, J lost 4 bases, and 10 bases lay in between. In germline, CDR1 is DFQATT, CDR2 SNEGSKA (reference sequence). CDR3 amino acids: CSASPTGYEQYV. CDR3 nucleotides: TGCAGTGCTAGTCCTACAGGATACGAGCAGTACGTC.

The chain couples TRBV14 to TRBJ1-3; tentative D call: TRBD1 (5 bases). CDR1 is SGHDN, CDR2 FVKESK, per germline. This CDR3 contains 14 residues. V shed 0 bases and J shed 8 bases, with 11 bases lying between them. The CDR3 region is CASSQDRAGDTIYF. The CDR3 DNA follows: TGTGCCAGCAGCCAAGACAGGGCTGGGGACACCATATATTTT.

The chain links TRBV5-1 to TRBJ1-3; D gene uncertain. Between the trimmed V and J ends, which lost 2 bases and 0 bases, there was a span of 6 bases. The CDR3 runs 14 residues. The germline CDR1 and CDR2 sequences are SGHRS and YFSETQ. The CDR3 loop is CASSFGSSGNTIYF. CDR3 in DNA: TGCGCCAGCAGCTTCGGGAGCTCTGGAAACACCATATATTTT.

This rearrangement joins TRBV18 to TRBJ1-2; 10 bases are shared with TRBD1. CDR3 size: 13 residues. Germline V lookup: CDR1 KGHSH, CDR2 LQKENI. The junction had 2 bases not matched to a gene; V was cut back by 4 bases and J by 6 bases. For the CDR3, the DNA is TGTGCCAGCTCACTCGGGACAGGGGATGGCTACACCTTC. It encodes CASSLGTGDGYTF.

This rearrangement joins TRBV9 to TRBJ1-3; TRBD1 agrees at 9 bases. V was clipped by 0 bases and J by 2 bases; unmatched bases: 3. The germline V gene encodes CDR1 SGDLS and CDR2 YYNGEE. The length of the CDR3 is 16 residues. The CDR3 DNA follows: TGTGCCAGCAGCGTAGGTCGGACAGGGGCTGGAAACACCATATATTTT. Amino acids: CASSVGRTGAGNTIYF.

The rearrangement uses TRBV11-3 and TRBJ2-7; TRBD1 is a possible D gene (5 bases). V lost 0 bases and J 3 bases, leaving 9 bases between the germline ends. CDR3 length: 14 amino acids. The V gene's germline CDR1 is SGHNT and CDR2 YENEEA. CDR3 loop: CASSLDRGSYEQYF. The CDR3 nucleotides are TGTGCCAGCAGCTTAGATAGGGGCAGCTACGAGCAGTACTTC.

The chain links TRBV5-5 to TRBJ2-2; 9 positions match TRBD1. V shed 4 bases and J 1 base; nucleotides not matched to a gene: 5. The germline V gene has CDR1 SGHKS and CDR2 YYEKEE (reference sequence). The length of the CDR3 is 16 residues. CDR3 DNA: TGTGCCAGCAGCAGCACAGGGGGCCAGAACACCGGGGAGCTGTTTTTT. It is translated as CASSSTGGQNTGELFF.